The next 28 T cell receptor beta chains were all read from a single sample in a study of PD-1 blockade in classical Hodgkin lymphoma. TCRdb's table, derived via immunoSEQ multiplex PCR, lists solely in-frame clones and lacks some. Among 70,000 or so clones, about 92% were seen once, and the ten largest hold under 9.5%. Patients all relapsed after autologous stem cell transplantation, and there was variation in brentuximab vedotin exposure. Specimen: peripheral blood mononuclear cells (PBMCs), collected at baseline. These receptors came from a human donor with classical Hodgkin lymphoma.

The J gene is TRBJ2-7, the V gene TRBV28, with 11 bases fitting TRBD1. Germline CDR1 and CDR2: MDHEN and SYDVKM. This CDR3 contains 15 residues. V was clipped by 6 bases and J by 0 bases; unmatched bases: 4. The CDR3 DNA reads TGTGCCAGCAGGGGGACAGGGGGGCTCTCCTACGAGCAGTACTTC. This gives the protein CASRGTGGLSYEQYF.

This clone was recorded only once. This sequence joins TRBV6-1 and TRBJ2-1, with 11 bases aligning to TRBD2. Germline-derived CDR1 and CDR2 are MNHNS and SASEGT. This CDR3 comprises 16 residues. V dropped 2 bases and J dropped 6; count of bases not matched to a gene: 6. CDR3 nucleotides: TGTGCCAGCAGTGAACTGGCGACTAGCGGGACCAATGAGCAGTTCTTC. It codes for CASSELATSGTNEQFF.

The chain carries TRBV6-1 and TRBJ2-5; D gene ambiguous. Germline lookup yields CDR1 MNHNS and CDR2 SASEGT. This CDR3 region has 12 residues. The V and J ends lost 7 bases and 3 bases respectively, with 9 bases between them. This CDR3 is CASKSPKETQYF. CDR3 nucleotide sequence: TGTGCCAGCAAGAGCCCTAAAGAGACCCAGTACTTC.

The CDR3 spells CAISENRDTEAFF. CDR3 coding DNA: TGTGCCATCAGTGAGAACAGGGACACTGAAGCTTTCTTT. The genes are TRBV10-3 and TRBJ1-1; a possible D gene is TRBD1 (6 bases). The germline gives CDR1 ENHRY, CDR2 SYGVKD. This CDR3 is built from 13 residues. With 2 bases removed from V and 3 bases from J, the gap between germline ends came to 7 bases.

The rearrangement joins TRBV6-7 to TRBJ1-5, with a weak D call TRBD1 (6 bases). Being an ORF, TRBV6-7 has a function that is uncertain. Trimming removed 5 bases from V and 0 bases from J, with 11 bases in between. The CDR3 spans 15 residues. CDR3 nucleotide sequence: TGTGCCAGCAGTCCTGACAGGCCTAGCAATCAGCCCCAGCATTTT. The encoded protein is CASSPDRPSNQPQHF.

The chain carries TRBV27 and TRBJ2-2; a possible D gene is TRBD1 (6 bases). V was clipped by 6 bases and J by 3 bases, with 11 bases between them. This CDR3 comprises 14 residues. Looked up from germline, CDR1 is MNHEY and CDR2 is SMNVEV (reference sequence). The CDR3 DNA reads as TGTGCCAGCAGGACCGGGACATACACCGGGGAGCTGTTTTTT. Translation gives CASRTGTYTGELFF.

This CDR3 reads CASSDQGGNNSPLHF. The CDR3 coding sequence is TGTGCCAGCAGTGACCAGGGGGGGAATAATTCACCCCTCCACTTT. The gene calls are TRBV6-1 and TRBJ1-6, with 7 positions matching TRBD1. CDR3 size: 15 residues. Germline CDR1 reads MNHNS; CDR2 reads SASEGT. Losses at the gene ends were 3 bases for V and 5 bases for J; bases not matched to a gene: 4.

The V call is TRBV27, the J call TRBJ2-5; 16 bases are a match to TRBD2. The V gene's germline CDR1 is MNHEY and CDR2 SMNVEV (reference sequence). V trimming: 3 bases; J trimming: 2 bases; junction bases outside the gene matches: 3. CDR3 length: 17 amino acids. Here the CDR3 reads CASSFSGLAGGQETQYF. The CDR3 nucleotides are TGTGCCAGCAGTTTTTCGGGACTAGCGGGGGGGCAAGAGACCCAGTACTTC.

This clone was recorded once. The chain uses TRBV13 and TRBJ1-1, with 7 bases aligning to TRBD1. Germline CDR1 PRHDT, CDR2 FYEKMQ (reference sequence). Trimming took 2 bases from V and 1 from J; bases not matched to a gene: 13. The CDR3 runs 18 residues. CDR3 protein: CASSLSGGWGRTNTEAFF. DNA of the CDR3: TGTGCCAGCAGCTTATCAGGGGGGTGGGGCAGGACGAACACTGAAGCTTTCTTT.

The chain couples TRBV9 to TRBJ2-1, with unresolved D. V was cut by 0 bases and J by 3 bases, with 13 bases left in between. Looked up from germline, CDR1 is SGDLS and CDR2 is YYNGEE. The CDR3 is 16 amino acids. The DNA for the CDR3 is TGTGCCAGCAGCGTAGGGTCCCCCACAGTCTACAATGAGCAGTTCTTC. Translation gives CASSVGSPTVYNEQFF.

The chain carries TRBV7-7 and TRBJ2-3, with TRBD2 identical over 7 bases. Germline CDR1 reads SSHAT; CDR2 reads FNYEAQ (reference sequence). With 2 bases clipped from V and 3 bases from J, the junction kept 5 bases outside the gene matches. There are 15 residues in the CDR3. In nucleotides, the CDR3 is TGTGCCAGCAGCTTAACGGTGGGAGGGACAGATACGCAGTATTTT. It encodes CASSLTVGGTDTQYF.

This chain uses TRBV11-2 with TRBJ1-4, with D uncertain. This CDR3 spans 16 amino acids. The germline V gene has CDR1 SGHAT and CDR2 FQNNGV. V dropped 4 bases and J dropped 0 bases, with 12 bases sitting between them. CDR3 in DNA: TGTGCCAGCAGCTCCAGGACGGTCGCAACTAATGAAAAACTGTTTTTT. Translated, it gives CASSSRTVATNEKLFF.

The chain recombines TRBV28 with TRBJ2-7; TRBD2 matches at 8 bases. Germline V lookup: CDR1 MDHEN, CDR2 SYDVKM. The V segment lost 3 bases and the J segment 5 bases; nucleotides outside the gene matches: 3. The CDR3 covers 13 residues. CDR3 coding DNA: TGTGCCAGCAGTTTGCGGGGGGTGAACGAGCAGTACTTC. Its protein is CASSLRGVNEQYF.

CDR3 loop: CASGLRGADTEAFF. CDR3 DNA: TGTGCTAGTGGTTTGCGGGGCGCAGACACTGAAGCTTTCTTT. The genes are TRBV12-5 and TRBJ1-1, with a weak D call TRBD1 (5 bases). The CDR3 loop spans 14 amino acids. Germline V lookup: CDR1 LGHNT, CDR2 FRNRAP. V lost 2 bases to trimming and J lost 3 bases, with 10 bases between them.

The chain employs TRBV6-5 and TRBJ2-3, with TRBD2 matching over 10 bases. This CDR3 contains 15 residues. The V segment lost 4 bases and the J segment 4 bases; nucleotides outside the gene matches: 5. Germline lookup yields CDR1 MNHEY and CDR2 SVGAGI. CDR3: CASSSWTSGADTQYF. In DNA form, the CDR3 reads TGTGCCAGCAGTTCTTGGACTAGCGGAGCAGATACGCAGTATTTT.

The chain employs TRBV7-3 and TRBJ2-7; 11 bases match TRBD2. CDR3 length: 15 residues. V trimming: 5 bases; J trimming: 1 base; junction bases outside the gene matches: 4. Germline loops: CDR1 SGHTA, CDR2 FQGTGA. In DNA, the CDR3 is TGTGCCAGCAGCCCCCTAGCGGGAGGTTCCTACGAGCAGTACTTC. Its translation: CASSPLAGGSYEQYF.

The CDR3 here is CASSLDGGGGPLHF. In DNA, the CDR3 is TGCGCCAGCAGCTTGGATGGCGGGGGCGGGCCCCTCCACTTT. V and J are TRBV5-1 and TRBJ1-6, with a weak D call TRBD1 (6 bases). Trimming removed 0 bases at V and 13 bases at J, with 14 bases between. Germline assignment: CDR1 SGHRS and CDR2 YFSETQ. This CDR3 is built from 14 residues.

The chain links TRBV30 to TRBJ1-1; 7 nucleotides agree with TRBD1. CDR3 length equals 13 residues. CDR1 is GTSNPN and CDR2 is SVGIG in the germline V gene (reference sequence). The ends lost 4 bases at V and 5 bases at J; junction bases unmatched: 7. CDR3 sequence (DNA): TGTGCCTGGAATCTCCAGGGGGAGACTGAAGCTTTCTTT. Translated, it gives CAWNLQGETEAFF.

This clone was found once. The V call is TRBV6-5, the J call TRBJ2-5; D not resolved. The CDR3 is made up of 13 amino acids. Per germline, CDR1 MNHEY and CDR2 SVGAGI. V lost 5 bases and J 5 bases, leaving 12 bases between the germline ends. The CDR3 DNA reads TGTGCCAGCAGTGAACCCCATATCGAGACCCAGTACTTC. Protein product: CASSEPHIETQYF.

This chain joins TRBV7-9 and TRBJ1-1; TRBD1 matches 8 bases. This CDR3 region has 16 residues. Trimming removed 5 bases from V and 5 bases from J; junction bases left unmatched: 13. Germline V gene sequence: CDR1 SEHNR, CDR2 FQNEAQ (reference sequence). In DNA, the CDR3 is TGTGCCAGCAGCGACTCCGCGGGACAGGTTGTTACTGAAGCTTTCTTT. Protein sequence: CASSDSAGQVVTEAFF.

V is TRBV28 and J is TRBJ1-2, with 7 bases identical to TRBD1. This CDR3 contains 15 residues. With 8 bases clipped from V and 0 bases from J, the junction kept 9 bases outside the gene matches. Germline lookup yields CDR1 MDHEN and CDR2 SYDVKM. For the CDR3, the DNA is TGTGCCAGCGCCCGTACAACAGGGGCTAACTATGGCTACACCTTC. Its translation is CASARTTGANYGYTF.

This clone was found once. The V call is TRBV11-2, the J call TRBJ1-5; possible D gene TRBD1, 6 bases. Germline lookup yields CDR1 SGHAT and CDR2 FQNNGV. This CDR3 has 20 residues. The V gene lost 0 bases and the J gene lost 2 bases, with 23 bases spanning the gap. DNA of the CDR3: TGTGCCAGCAGCTTAGAACCCGTAGGGGGGCGCTTTTGGGGCAATCAGCCCCAGCATTTT. This codes for CASSLEPVGGRFWGNQPQHF.

This clone was observed once. The CDR3 reads CASSKATRERVSTDTQYF. The CDR3 DNA follows: TGTGCCAGCAGCAAAGCCACAAGGGAGCGGGTTAGCACAGATACGCAGTATTTT. J is TRBJ2-3 and V is TRBV21-1; TRBD2, the D gene given by the table, was not confirmed from the DNA. TRBV21-1 is an annotated pseudogene. This CDR3 has 18 amino acids.

The V and J genes are TRBV15 and TRBJ2-5; D is possibly TRBD2 (6 bases). The CDR3 has 17 amino acids. CDR1 LNHNV and CDR2 YYDKDF come from the germline V gene (reference sequence). V lost 0 bases, J lost 2 bases, and 16 bases lay in between. This chain's CDR3 is CATSRDHLAAGQETQYF. The CDR3 DNA follows: TGTGCCACCAGCAGAGATCATCTGGCGGCGGGGCAAGAGACCCAGTACTTC.

This rearrangement joins TRBV27 to TRBJ2-3; D is uncertain. V lost 2 bases to trimming and J lost 5 bases, with 8 bases between them. Per germline, CDR1 MNHEY and CDR2 SMNVEV (reference sequence). The CDR3 loop spans 13 amino acids. The CDR3 sequence is CASSLNSLDTQYF. CDR3 coding DNA: TGTGCCAGCAGTTTAAATAGCCTAGATACGCAGTATTTT.

The chain carries TRBV18 and TRBJ1-1, with TRBD1 identical over 7 bases. Germline V gene data show CDR1 as KGHSH and CDR2 as LQKENI. CDR3 size: 16 residues. Unmatched junction bases numbered 7, after V lost 1 base and J lost 2 bases. The CDR3 sequence: CASSPQGGLGNTEAFF. CDR3 coding DNA: TGTGCCAGCTCACCACAAGGGGGCCTGGGTAACACTGAAGCTTTCTTT.

The chain recombines TRBV5-1 with TRBJ1-2; unclear D gene. Per the germline V gene, CDR1 is SGHRS and CDR2 is YFSETQ. The ends were cut back, 2 bases at V and 2 bases at J, with 13 bases in the middle. CDR3 size: 15 residues. The CDR3 loop reads CASSLDPGRNYGYTF. The CDR3 DNA follows: TGCGCCAGCAGCTTAGATCCCGGACGCAACTATGGCTACACCTTC.

The chain combines TRBV4-1 with TRBJ1-1; weak D call: TRBD1 (5 bases). Trimming stripped 6 bases from V and 0 bases from J, with 14 bases between. The CDR3 loop spans 15 amino acids. Germline CDR1 reads MGHRA; CDR2 reads YSYEKL. This chain's CDR3 is CASRIGGTVNTEAFF. The CDR3 bases are TGCGCCAGCAGGATCGGGGGTACGGTGAACACTGAAGCTTTCTTT.